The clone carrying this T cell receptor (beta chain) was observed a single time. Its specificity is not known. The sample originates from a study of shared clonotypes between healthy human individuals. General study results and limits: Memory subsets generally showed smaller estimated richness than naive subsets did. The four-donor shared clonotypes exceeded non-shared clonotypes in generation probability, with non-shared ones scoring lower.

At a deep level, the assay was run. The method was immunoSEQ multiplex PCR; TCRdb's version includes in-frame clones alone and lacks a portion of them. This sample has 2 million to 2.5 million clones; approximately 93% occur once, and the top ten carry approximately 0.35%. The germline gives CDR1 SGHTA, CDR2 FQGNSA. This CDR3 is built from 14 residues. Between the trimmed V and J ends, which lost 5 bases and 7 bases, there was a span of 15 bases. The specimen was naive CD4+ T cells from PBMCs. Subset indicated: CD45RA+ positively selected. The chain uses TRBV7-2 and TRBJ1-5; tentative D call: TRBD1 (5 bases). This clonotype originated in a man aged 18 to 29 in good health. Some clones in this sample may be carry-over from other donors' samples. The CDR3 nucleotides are TGTGCCAGCAGCCCTGTACAGGTCGGGCAGCCCCAGCATTTT. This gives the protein CASSPVQVGQPQHF.